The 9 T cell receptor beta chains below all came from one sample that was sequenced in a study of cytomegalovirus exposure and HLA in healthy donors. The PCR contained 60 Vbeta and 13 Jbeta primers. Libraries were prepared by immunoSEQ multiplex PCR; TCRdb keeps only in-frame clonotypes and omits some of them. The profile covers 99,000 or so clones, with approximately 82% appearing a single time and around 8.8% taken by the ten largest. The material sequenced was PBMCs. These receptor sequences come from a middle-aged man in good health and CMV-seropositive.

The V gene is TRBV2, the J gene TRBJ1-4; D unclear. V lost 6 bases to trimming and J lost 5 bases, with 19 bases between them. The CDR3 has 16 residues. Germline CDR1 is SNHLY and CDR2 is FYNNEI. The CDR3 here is CASSSARLERNEKLFF. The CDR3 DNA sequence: TGTGCCAGCAGCTCAGCTCGACTTGAGAGGAATGAAAAACTGTTTTTT.

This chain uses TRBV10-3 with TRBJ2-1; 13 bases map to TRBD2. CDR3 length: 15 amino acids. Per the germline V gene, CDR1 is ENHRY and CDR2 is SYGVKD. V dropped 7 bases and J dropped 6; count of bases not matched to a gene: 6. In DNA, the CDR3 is TGTGCCATCAACGGACTAGCGGGAGTCTTCAATGAGCAGTTCTTC. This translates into CAINGLAGVFNEQFF.

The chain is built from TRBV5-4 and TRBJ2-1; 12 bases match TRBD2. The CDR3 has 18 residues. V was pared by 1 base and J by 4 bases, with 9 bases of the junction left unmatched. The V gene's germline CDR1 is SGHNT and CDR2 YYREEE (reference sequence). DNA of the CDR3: TGTGCCAGCAGCTTGAGTCTAGCGGGGGGGAGGCTATACAATGAGCAGTTCTTC. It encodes CASSLSLAGGRLYNEQFF.

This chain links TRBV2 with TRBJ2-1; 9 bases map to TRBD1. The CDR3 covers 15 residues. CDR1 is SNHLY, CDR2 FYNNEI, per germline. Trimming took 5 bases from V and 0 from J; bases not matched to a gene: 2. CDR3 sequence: CASSSTGGSYNEQFF. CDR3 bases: TGTGCCAGCAGTTCGACAGGGGGCTCCTACAATGAGCAGTTCTTC.

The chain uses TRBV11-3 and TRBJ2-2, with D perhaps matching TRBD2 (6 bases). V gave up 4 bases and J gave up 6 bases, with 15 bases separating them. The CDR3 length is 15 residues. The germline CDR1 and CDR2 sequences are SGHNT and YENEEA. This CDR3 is CASSSRRGLAGELFF. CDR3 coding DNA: TGTGCCAGCAGCTCTAGGCGGGGTTTGGCCGGGGAGCTGTTTTTT.

DNA for the CDR3: TGTGCCAGCAGCTCCCGGGCAGGGGCGAACACCGGGGAGCTGTTTTTT. Translation gives CASSSRAGANTGELFF. The chain links TRBV7-3 to TRBJ2-2, with a tentative D call TRBD1 (6 bases). V was shortened by 4 bases and J by 0 bases, with 12 bases between the two germline ends. This CDR3 is built from 16 residues. Germline V lookup: CDR1 SGHTA, CDR2 FQGTGA.

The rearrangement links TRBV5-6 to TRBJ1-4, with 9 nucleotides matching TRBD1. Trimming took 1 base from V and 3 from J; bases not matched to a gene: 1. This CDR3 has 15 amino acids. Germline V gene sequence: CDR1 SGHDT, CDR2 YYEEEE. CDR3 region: CASSLRQGANEKLFF. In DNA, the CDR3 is TGTGCCAGCAGCTTGAGACAGGGGGCTAATGAAAAACTGTTTTTT.

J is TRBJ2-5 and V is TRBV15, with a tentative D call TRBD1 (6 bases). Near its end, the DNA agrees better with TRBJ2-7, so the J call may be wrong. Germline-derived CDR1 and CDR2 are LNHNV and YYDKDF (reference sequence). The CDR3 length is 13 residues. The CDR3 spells CATSRGRGYEQYF. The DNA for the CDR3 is TGTGCCACCAGCAGAGGCAGGGGCTACGAGCAGTACTTC.

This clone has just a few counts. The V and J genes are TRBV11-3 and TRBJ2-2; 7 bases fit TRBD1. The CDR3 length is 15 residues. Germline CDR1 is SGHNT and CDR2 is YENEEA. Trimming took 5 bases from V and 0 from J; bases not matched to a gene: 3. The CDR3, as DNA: TGTGCCAGCAGCACAGGGACAGCGAACACCGGGGAGCTGTTTTTT. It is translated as CASSTGTANTGELFF.